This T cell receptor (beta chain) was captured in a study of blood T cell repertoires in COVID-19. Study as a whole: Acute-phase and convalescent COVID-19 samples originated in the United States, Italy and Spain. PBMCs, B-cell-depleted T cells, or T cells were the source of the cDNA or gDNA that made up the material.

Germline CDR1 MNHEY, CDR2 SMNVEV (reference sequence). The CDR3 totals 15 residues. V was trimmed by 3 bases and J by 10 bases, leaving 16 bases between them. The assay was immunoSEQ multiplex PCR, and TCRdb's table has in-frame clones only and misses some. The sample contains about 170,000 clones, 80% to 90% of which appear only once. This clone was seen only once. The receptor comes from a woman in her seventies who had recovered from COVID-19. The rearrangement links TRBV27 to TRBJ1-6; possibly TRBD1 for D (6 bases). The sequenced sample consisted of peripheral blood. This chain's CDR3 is CASSFFDRPGSPLHF. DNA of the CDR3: TGTGCCAGCAGTTTCTTCGACAGGCCGGGCTCACCCCTCCACTTT.